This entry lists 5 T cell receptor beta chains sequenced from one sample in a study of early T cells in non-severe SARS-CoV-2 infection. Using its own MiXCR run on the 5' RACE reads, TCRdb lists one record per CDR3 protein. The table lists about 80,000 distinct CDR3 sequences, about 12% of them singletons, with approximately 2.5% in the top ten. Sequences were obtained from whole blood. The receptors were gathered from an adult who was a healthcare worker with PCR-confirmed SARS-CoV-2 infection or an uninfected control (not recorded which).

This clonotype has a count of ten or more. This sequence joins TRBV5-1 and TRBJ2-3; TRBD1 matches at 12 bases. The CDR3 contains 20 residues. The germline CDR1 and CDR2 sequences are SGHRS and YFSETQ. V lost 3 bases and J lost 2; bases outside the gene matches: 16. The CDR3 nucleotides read TGCGCCAGCAGCTCCCCCGGGACAGGGGGCATCCCCATCTACACAGATACGCAGTATTTT. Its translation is CASSSPGTGGIPIYTDTQYF.

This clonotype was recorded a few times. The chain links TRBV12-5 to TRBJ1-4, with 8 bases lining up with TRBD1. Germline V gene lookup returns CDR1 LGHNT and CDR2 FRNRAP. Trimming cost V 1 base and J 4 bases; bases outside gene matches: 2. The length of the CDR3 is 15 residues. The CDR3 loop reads CASGLAGQGNEKLFF. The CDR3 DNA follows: TGTGCTAGTGGTTTGGCCGGACAGGGTAATGAAAAACTGTTTTTT.

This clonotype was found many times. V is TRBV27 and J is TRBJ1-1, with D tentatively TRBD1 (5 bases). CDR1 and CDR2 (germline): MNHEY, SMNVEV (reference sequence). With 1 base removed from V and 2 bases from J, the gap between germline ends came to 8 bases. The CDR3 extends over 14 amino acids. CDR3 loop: CASSLWGGNTEAFF. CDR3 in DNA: TGTGCCAGCAGTTTATGGGGGGGAAACACTGAAGCTTTCTTT.

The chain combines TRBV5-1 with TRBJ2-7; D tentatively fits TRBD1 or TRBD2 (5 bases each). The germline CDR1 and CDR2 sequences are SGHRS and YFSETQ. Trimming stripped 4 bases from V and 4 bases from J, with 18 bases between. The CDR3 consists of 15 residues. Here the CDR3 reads CASSLAPGQLYEQYF. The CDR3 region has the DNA TGCGCCAGCAGCCTGGCCCCGGGGCAATTATACGAGCAGTACTTC.

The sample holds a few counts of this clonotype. The CDR3 coding sequence is TGTGCCACCAGCAGAGGTACAGTGGGCCCTTACAATGAGCAGTTCTTC. Protein product: CATSRGTVGPYNEQFF. This sequence joins TRBV15 and TRBJ2-1; D uncertain. This CDR3 has 16 amino acids. V lost 1 base, J lost 4 bases, and 14 bases lay in between. Germline-derived CDR1 and CDR2 are LNHNV and YYDKDF (reference sequence).